The 27 T cell receptor beta chains presented below share a single source sample, sequenced in a study of T cell repertoires in ileal Crohn's disease. Libraries were prepared by immunoSEQ multiplex PCR; TCRdb keeps only in-frame clonotypes and omits some of them. The repertoire holds about 7,400 clones, with roughly 72% as singletons. Indicated time point: neoterminal ileum biopsy at postoperative endoscopy, about 6 months after surgery. The sequenced sample consisted of ileal tissue. Receptors were obtained from an adult with Crohn's disease.

The J gene is TRBJ2-3, the V gene TRBV6-1; 8 nucleotides align to TRBD2. The CDR3 extends over 15 amino acids. Germline-derived CDR1 and CDR2 are MNHNS and SASEGT. J was trimmed by 2 bases and V by 5 bases; bases with no gene match: 6. CDR3 nucleotides: TGTGCCAGCAGTACCGGGAGGGAAACCACAGATACGCAGTATTTT. Translated, it gives CASSTGRETTDTQYF.

The genes are TRBV9 and TRBJ1-1, with 7 bases aligning to TRBD1. CDR1 and CDR2 from the germline V gene are SGDLS and YYNGEE. J was trimmed by 4 bases and V by 2 bases; bases with no gene match: 8. The CDR3 is 15 amino acids. Here the CDR3 reads CASSVGTDYGTEAFF. CDR3 DNA: TGTGCCAGCAGCGTGGGGACAGATTACGGCACTGAAGCTTTCTTT.

The J gene is TRBJ1-1, the V gene TRBV7-2; unclear D gene. Trimming took off 5 bases at V and 2 bases at J, with 12 bases between the two ends. From germline, CDR1 is SGHTA and CDR2 FQGNSA. This CDR3 is built from 14 residues. Here the CDR3 DNA reads TGTGCCAGCAGCCCTCACTTTCTAAACACTGAAGCTTTCTTT. As protein: CASSPHFLNTEAFF.

This clone was detected once. The rearrangement links TRBV11-2 to TRBJ2-5, with 8 nucleotides matching TRBD1. V shed 3 bases, J shed 4 bases, and the junction held 16 bases outside the gene matches. There are 18 residues in the CDR3. Per germline, CDR1 SGHAT and CDR2 FQNNGV. The CDR3 DNA follows: TGTGCCAGCAGCTTGGGCCGGCTGCCCCGGACAGGGCTAGAGACCCAGTACTTC. Translating it yields CASSLGRLPRTGLETQYF.

The J gene is TRBJ1-3, the V gene TRBV6-5, with 8 bases matching TRBD1. V was pared by 7 bases and J by 3 bases, with 5 bases of the junction left unmatched. The CDR3 has 14 amino acids. The germline V gene has CDR1 MNHEY and CDR2 SVGAGI. The CDR3 DNA is TGTGCCAGCACGACAGGGGACTTTGGAAACACCATATATTTT. Its translation: CASTTGDFGNTIYF.

This clone showed up just a few times. V is TRBV6-5 and J is TRBJ1-2, with no clear D. The CDR3 runs 15 residues. Germline V gene sequence: CDR1 MNHEY, CDR2 SVGAGI. Between the trimmed V and J ends, which lost 4 bases and 8 bases, there was a span of 20 bases. CDR3 sequence: CASSSIREGTEGYTF. The CDR3 DNA sequence: TGTGCCAGCAGTTCCATACGAGAGGGTACTGAGGGCTACACCTTC.

V gene TRBV29-1 combines with J gene TRBJ1-2, with 7 bases fitting TRBD1. CDR1 SQVTM and CDR2 ANQGSEA come from the germline V gene. The CDR3 is 13 amino acids. V lost 3 bases and J lost 5; bases outside the gene matches: 6. CDR3 protein: CSVETGNGYGYTF. Written as DNA, the CDR3 is TGCAGCGTTGAGACAGGGAACGGGTATGGCTACACCTTC.

This clone appeared once. The chain carries TRBV19 and TRBJ2-5, with TRBD1 identical over 7 bases. V lost 5 bases and J lost 5; bases outside the gene matches: 8. The CDR3 length is 14 residues. The V gene's germline CDR1 is LNHDA and CDR2 SQIVND (reference sequence). The CDR3 loop reads CASSVTGVLETQYF. The CDR3, as DNA: TGTGCCAGTAGTGTAACAGGGGTTCTCGAGACCCAGTACTTC.

The CDR3 is CASSVAEAYEQYF. Here the CDR3 DNA reads TGTGCCAGCAGCGTTGCCGAGGCCTACGAGCAGTACTTC. The rearrangement uses TRBV7-2 and TRBJ2-7; D unresolved. This CDR3 region has 13 residues. CDR1 is SGHTA, CDR2 FQGNSA, per germline. V was cut by 5 bases and J by 2 bases, with 10 bases left in between.

The V and J genes are TRBV30 and TRBJ1-6, with a tentative D call TRBD1 (6 bases). Germline assignment: CDR1 GTSNPN and CDR2 SVGIG (reference sequence). The V end lost 0 bases, the J end lost 9 bases, and 12 bases lay between the germline ends. The CDR3 runs 14 residues. The CDR3 spells CAWSVGGAGSPLHF. As DNA, the CDR3 is TGTGCCTGGAGTGTCGGGGGGGCGGGTTCACCCCTCCACTTT.

The chain has TRBV4-3 and TRBJ1-2; 9 bases match TRBD1. The CDR3 runs 15 residues. V trimming: 4 bases; J trimming: 2 bases; junction bases outside the gene matches: 5. CDR1 is LGHNA, CDR2 YSLEER, per germline. The CDR3 sequence is CASSPRTGANYGYTF. The DNA of the CDR3 is TGCGCCAGCAGCCCTCGGACAGGGGCCAACTATGGCTACACCTTC.

The chain employs TRBV27 and TRBJ2-5; 9 bases are a match to TRBD1. TRBJ2-7 matches the DNA end more closely, so the J call is doubtful. Germline values: CDR1 MNHEY, CDR2 SMNVEV (reference sequence). The CDR3 sequence is 14 residues long. The CDR3 loop is CASSVGTGILEQYF. The DNA for the CDR3 is TGTGCCAGCAGTGTCGGGACAGGGATTCTCGAGCAGTACTTC.

The rearrangement uses TRBV5-6 and TRBJ2-1; 12 bases align to TRBD2. V dropped 0 bases and J dropped 14; count of bases not matched to a gene: 3. CDR1 SGHDT and CDR2 YYEEEE come from the germline V gene. This CDR3 is 13 amino acids long. The CDR3 loop is CASSLGLAGVKFF. CDR3 in DNA: TGTGCCAGCAGCTTGGGACTAGCGGGGGTGAAGTTCTTC.

This clone has a handful of counts. The chain employs TRBV30 and TRBJ1-2; D is undetermined. Germline V CDR1 and CDR2: GTSNPN, SVGIG (reference sequence). CDR3 length: 13 residues. Trimming left V 0 bases short and J 8 bases short, with 13 bases between. The CDR3 coding sequence is TGTGCCTGGAGTGTAGCGGGAATTGGGGGCTACACCTTC. This encodes CAWSVAGIGGYTF.

The rearrangement links TRBV5-4 to TRBJ2-1; D is uncertain. V lost 7 bases, J lost 7 bases, and 12 bases lay in between. Germline assignment: CDR1 SGHNT and CDR2 YYREEE (reference sequence). CDR3 length: 12 amino acids. The CDR3 protein is CASGSEMNEQFF. CDR3 coding DNA: TGTGCCAGCGGATCGGAGATGAATGAGCAGTTCTTC.

The chain joins TRBV9 to TRBJ2-5, with 7 bases fitting TRBD1. With V trimmed by 5 bases and J by 5 bases, 15 bases remained unmatched. The V gene's germline CDR1 is SGDLS and CDR2 YYNGEE. This CDR3 comprises 16 residues. In nucleotides, the CDR3 is TGTGCCAGCAGTCCTAATATTCGAGGGGGCTTGGAGACCCAGTACTTC. This sequence encodes CASSPNIRGGLETQYF.

The rearrangement links TRBV4-1 to TRBJ1-1; a weak D match, TRBD1 (5 bases). V lost 1 base and J lost 5, with 14 bases in between. Germline CDR1 is MGHRA and CDR2 is YSYEKL. CDR3 size: 15 residues. This chain's CDR3 is CASSQGWGGRTEAFF. The CDR3 DNA is TGCGCCAGCAGCCAAGGCTGGGGGGGTCGGACTGAAGCTTTCTTT.

This clone showed up just once. This rearrangement joins TRBV5-1 to TRBJ2-3, with TRBD1 matching 7 bases. With 4 bases clipped from V and 6 bases from J, the junction kept 5 bases outside the gene matches. Per germline, CDR1 SGHRS and CDR2 YFSETQ. CDR3 length: 13 amino acids. CDR3 residues: CASSLRQGDTQYF. CDR3 in DNA: TGCGCCAGCAGCCTTAGACAGGGTGATACGCAGTATTTT.

This clone was detected only a few times. The CDR3: CASSSGQAYTF. The CDR3 region has the DNA TGTGCCAGCAGCTCGGGACAGGCCTACACCTTC. This chain uses TRBV7-9 with TRBJ1-2; the match to TRBD1 covers 8 bases. The germline V gene has CDR1 SEHNR and CDR2 FQNEAQ (reference sequence). V trimming: 4 bases; J trimming: 10 bases; junction bases outside the gene matches: 2. The CDR3 runs to 11 residues. The whole variable domain, remainder taken from reference TRBV7-9 and TRBJ1-2, is DTGVSQNPRHKITKRGQNVTFRCDPISEHNRLYWYRQTLGQGPEFLTYFQNEAQLEKSRLLSDRFSAERPKGSFSTLEIQRTEQGDSAMYLCASSSGQAYTFGSGTRLTVV.

The V and J genes are TRBV7-6 and TRBJ2-1, with a weak D call TRBD1 (6 bases). The CDR3 totals 13 residues. Germline loops: CDR1 SGHVS, CDR2 FNYEAQ. The V gene lost 5 bases and the J gene lost 9 bases, with 14 bases spanning the gap. The CDR3 bases are TGTGCCAGCAGCATCCGGGAAGGGGGTGAGCAGTTCTTC. The encoded protein is CASSIREGGEQFF.

This chain links TRBV27 with TRBJ2-1, with D perhaps matching TRBD2 (6 bases). The germline gives CDR1 MNHEY, CDR2 SMNVEV (reference sequence). The V gene lost 8 bases and the J gene lost 7 bases, with 18 bases spanning the gap. The CDR3 runs to 14 residues. The CDR3 nucleotides read TGTGCCAGCCGTAAGAAGGGACTTCAAAATGAGCAGTTCTTC. Its protein is CASRKKGLQNEQFF.

V gene TRBV6-4 combines with J gene TRBJ1-2, with D hard to call. The CDR3 spans 13 residues. V lost 3 bases to trimming and J lost 7 bases, with 12 bases between them. Germline V lookup: CDR1 MRHNA, CDR2 SNTAGT. The CDR3 DNA reads as TGTGCCAGCAGTGATCGGGAAACTTCTGGCTACACCTTC. Encoded protein: CASSDRETSGYTF.

Worth noting for this clone: The sample holds other DNA sequences that translate to the same CDR3. The J gene is TRBJ1-1, the V gene TRBV6-1; D remains ambiguous. The CDR3 sequence is 12 residues long. Germline V gene data show CDR1 as MNHNS and CDR2 as SASEGT. Trimming removed 10 bases at V and 3 bases at J, with 12 bases between. CDR3 bases: TGTGCCACCCCAGACATGTACACTGAAGCTTTCTTT. Translated: CATPDMYTEAFF.

The V gene is TRBV11-3, the J gene TRBJ2-7; 11 bases match TRBD2. Trimming at V came to 2 bases and at J to 4 bases, leaving 4 bases not matched to a gene. Per germline, CDR1 SGHNT and CDR2 YENEEA. This CDR3 has 15 amino acids. The CDR3 loop reads CASSLLAGGVYEQYF. DNA of the CDR3: TGTGCCAGCAGCTTACTAGCGGGGGGAGTATACGAGCAGTACTTC.

This clone was seen a single time. V and J are TRBV6-4 and TRBJ1-2, with TRBD1 matching 9 bases. Germline trimming cut 7 bases from V and 8 bases from J; bases unmatched to any gene: 11. Germline V gene sequence: CDR1 MRHNA, CDR2 SNTAGT. The CDR3 runs to 14 residues. In nucleotides, the CDR3 is TGTGCCAGCAAGCCCCGGGACAGGGCTGGGGGCTACACCTTC. This sequence encodes CASKPRDRAGGYTF.

This clone showed up just once. V is TRBV5-6 and J is TRBJ2-3; TRBD2 aligns across 10 bases. Germline lookup yields CDR1 SGHDT and CDR2 YYEEEE. V shed 2 bases and J 4 bases; nucleotides not matched to a gene: 7. There are 16 residues in the CDR3. The CDR3 DNA reads as TGTGCCAGCAGCTTTTTGGCTAGCGGGGGCTCAGATACGCAGTATTTT. This translates into CASSFLASGGSDTQYF.

The CDR3 DNA reads as TGCAGCGTTGTTGACAGGGGGCAACCCGATACGCAGTATTTT. Translated, it gives CSVVDRGQPDTQYF. J is TRBJ2-3 and V is TRBV29-1; TRBD1 matches at 10 bases. This CDR3 is built from 14 residues. V lost 4 bases and J lost 6; bases outside the gene matches: 7. The germline CDR1 and CDR2 sequences are SQVTM and ANQGSEA.